The 24 T cell receptor beta chains listed next were all sequenced from one sample in a study of control samples from healthy donors and cancer patients. TCRdb's table, derived via immunoSEQ multiplex PCR, lists solely in-frame clones and lacks some. Among around 68,000 clones, roughly 84% were seen once, and the ten largest hold 2.5% to 3%. The specimen sequenced was PBMCs. All receptors come from a woman aged 45-65 years with lung cancer.

This clone appeared a few times. The chain combines TRBV4-1 with TRBJ2-1; D unresolved. V shed 0 bases and J shed 3 bases, with 6 bases lying between them. The germline V gene encodes CDR1 MGHRA and CDR2 YSYEKL. The CDR3 totals 14 residues. The CDR3 DNA sequence: TGCGCCAGCAGCCAAGAGGCATTCTACAATGAGCAGTTCTTC. Translated: CASSQEAFYNEQFF.

V usage is TRBV29-1 and J usage is TRBJ1-1; unclear D gene. Trimming pared 3 bases from V and 1 base from J, leaving 6 bases between. Germline loops: CDR1 SQVTM, CDR2 ANQGSEA. CDR3 size: 12 residues. The CDR3 nucleotides are TGCAGCGTTGATGTAGGGAACACTGAAGCTTTCTTT. Translating it yields CSVDVGNTEAFF.

The chain has TRBV19 and TRBJ2-7, with TRBD1 matching over 8 bases. This CDR3 is 14 amino acids long. V lost 7 bases, J lost 6 bases, and 11 bases stayed unmatched. Germline CDR1 reads LNHDA; CDR2 reads SQIVND (reference sequence). CDR3: CASTLGQGSVEQYF. DNA for the CDR3: TGTGCCAGTACCCTAGGACAGGGTTCGGTCGAGCAGTACTTC.

The rearrangement uses TRBV27 and TRBJ1-2; 7 bases are shared with TRBD1. The CDR3 runs 15 residues. Trimming took 8 bases from V and 1 from J; bases not matched to a gene: 10. Germline values: CDR1 MNHEY, CDR2 SMNVEV (reference sequence). CDR3 loop: CASVSSGQLNYGYTF. The CDR3 DNA sequence: TGTGCCAGCGTATCTTCGGGACAGCTTAACTATGGCTACACCTTC.

This clone was found a few times. In the same sample, other DNA sequences code for this CDR3. The CDR3 here is CAWSPGGTEAFF. CDR3 DNA sequence: TGTGCCTGGAGTCCAGGGGGCACTGAAGCTTTCTTT. V and J are TRBV30 and TRBJ1-1; 7 positions agree with TRBD1. CDR1 is GTSNPN and CDR2 is SVGIG in the germline V gene (reference sequence). J was trimmed by 4 bases and V by 2 bases; bases with no gene match: 1. There are 12 residues in the CDR3.

The chain carries TRBV5-1 and TRBJ1-4; a weak D match, TRBD1 (6 bases). CDR1 SGHRS and CDR2 YFSETQ come from the germline V gene. V dropped 4 bases and J dropped 0 bases, with 13 bases sitting between them. The CDR3 is 16 amino acids. The CDR3 sequence is CASSLTGSATNEKLFF. The DNA of the CDR3 is TGCGCCAGCAGCCTGACAGGATCCGCAACTAATGAAAAACTGTTTTTT. The entire variable domain, with the rest obtained from reference TRBV5-1 and TRBJ1-4, is as follows: KAGVTQTPRYLIKTRGQQVTLSCSPISGHRSVSWYQQTPGQGLQFLFEYFSETQRNKGNFPGRFSGRQFSNSRSEMNVSTLELGDSALYLCASSLTGSATNEKLFFGSGTQLSVL.

The V gene is TRBV6-5, the J gene TRBJ1-1; tentative D call: TRBD1 (6 bases). Germline V gene lookup returns CDR1 MNHEY and CDR2 SVGAGI. The CDR3 has 12 amino acids. Deletions cut 11 bases from V and 4 bases from J, with 14 bases between. Written as DNA, the CDR3 is TGTGCCGGGGGGCAGGGTGTCACTGAAGCTTTCTTT. This translates into CAGGQGVTEAFF.

This clone was picked up one time. The J gene is TRBJ2-6, the V gene TRBV6-5; D gene ambiguous. Trimming shortened V by 6 bases and J by 1 base, and 4 bases separated the two germline ends. The CDR3 is 13 amino acids. Germline V gene sequence: CDR1 MNHEY, CDR2 SVGAGI. The CDR3 is CASRSSGANVLTF. CDR3 in DNA: TGTGCCAGCAGGAGTTCTGGGGCCAACGTCCTGACTTTC.

The chain joins TRBV7-8 to TRBJ2-3; D may be TRBD2 (7 bases). This CDR3 is 16 amino acids long. Germline V lookup: CDR1 SGHVS, CDR2 FQNEAQ. V was trimmed by 2 bases and J by 1 base, leaving 13 bases between them. The CDR3 spells CASSLTGGEGTDTQYF. In DNA form, the CDR3 reads TGTGCCAGCAGCTTAACGGGGGGCGAGGGCACAGATACGCAGTATTTT.

A few counts support this clone. The chain employs TRBV15 and TRBJ2-2; 9 positions agree with TRBD1. Looked up from germline, CDR1 is LNHNV and CDR2 is YYDKDF (reference sequence). The V and J ends lost 5 bases and 3 bases, in that order; junction bases with no gene match: 4. This CDR3 has 15 residues. CDR3 region: CATSPGQGYTGELFF. The CDR3, as DNA: TGTGCCACCAGCCCGGGACAGGGCTACACCGGGGAGCTGTTTTTT.

This chain joins TRBV21-1 and TRBJ2-5; the table calls TRBD1, which could not be checked here. TRBV21-1 is a known pseudogene. The CDR3 length is 14 residues. The CDR3, as DNA: TGTGCCAGCAGCACCGACAGGACTCGAGAGACCCAGTACTTC. It specifies CASSTDRTRETQYF.

The chain links TRBV5-5 to TRBJ1-6; a possible D gene is TRBD1 (6 bases). CDR3 length: 16 residues. Germline assignment: CDR1 SGHKS and CDR2 YYEKEE (reference sequence). V shed 4 bases and J shed 0 bases, with 11 bases lying between them. This CDR3 reads CASSRDRSSYNSPLHF. CDR3 bases: TGTGCCAGCAGCCGCGACAGGAGCTCCTATAATTCACCCCTCCACTTT.

This clone was counted between two and nine times. V is TRBV5-5 and J is TRBJ1-3; D uncertain. The germline V gene has CDR1 SGHKS and CDR2 YYEKEE (reference sequence). The V and J ends lost 2 bases and 4 bases respectively, with 10 bases between them. The CDR3 extends over 14 amino acids. CDR3: CASSFQVEGNTIYF. Here the CDR3 DNA reads TGTGCCAGCAGCTTTCAGGTCGAAGGAAACACCATATATTTT.

CDR3 region: CASSIAASGTEAFF. In DNA form, the CDR3 reads TGTGCCAGTAGTATTGCGGCTTCGGGGACTGAAGCTTTCTTT. This chain uses TRBV19 with TRBJ1-1; unclear D gene. The CDR3 is 14 amino acids. Germline CDR1 reads LNHDA; CDR2 reads SQIVND (reference sequence). Trimming left V 3 bases short and J 5 bases short, with 13 bases between.

V usage is TRBV6-1 and J usage is TRBJ2-5; 7 nucleotides align to TRBD1. In germline, CDR1 is MNHNS, CDR2 SASEGT. V shed 8 bases, J shed 4 bases, and the junction held 13 bases outside the gene matches. This CDR3 comprises 15 residues. In DNA form, the CDR3 reads TGTGCCAGCCTCGACAGGGTTGAGGGCTTAGAGACCCAGTACTTC. Amino acids: CASLDRVEGLETQYF.

The chain carries TRBV9 and TRBJ2-1; 11 bases match TRBD1. J was trimmed by 7 bases and V by 3 bases; bases with no gene match: 6. The CDR3 spans 15 residues. Germline V gene lookup returns CDR1 SGDLS and CDR2 YYNGEE. The CDR3 region is CASSASGTGGNEQFF. The CDR3 region has the DNA TGTGCCAGCAGCGCCTCCGGGACAGGGGGAAATGAGCAGTTCTTC.

This clone was counted a few times. The chain has TRBV4-2 and TRBJ1-5, with D uncertain. The CDR3 runs to 13 residues. V was clipped by 4 bases and J by 5 bases, with 9 bases between them. Looked up from germline, CDR1 is LGHNA and CDR2 is YNFKEQ. The CDR3 DNA reads TGTGCCAGCAGCCCACCCGGGTATCAGCCCCAGCATTTT. Translated, it gives CASSPPGYQPQHF.

This clone was picked up a small number of times. The V and J genes are TRBV6-1 and TRBJ1-5; D remains unclear. This CDR3 spans 17 amino acids. Trimming left V 3 bases short and J 3 bases short, with 18 bases between. Germline CDR1 is MNHNS and CDR2 is SASEGT. The CDR3 loop reads CASSDSGRAGFNQPQHF. CDR3 DNA sequence: TGTGCCAGCAGTGATTCCGGTCGGGCCGGATTCAATCAGCCCCAGCATTTT.

J is TRBJ1-5 and V is TRBV7-9; D unresolved. Trimming removed 5 bases at V and 5 bases at J, with 19 bases between. CDR3 length equals 16 residues. Per germline, CDR1 SEHNR and CDR2 FQNEAQ (reference sequence). As DNA, the CDR3 is TGTGCCAGCAGCCCTGGGTCCTCTAGTGGGGATCAGCCCCAGCATTTT. It is translated as CASSPGSSSGDQPQHF.

The chain employs TRBV19 and TRBJ1-3; perhaps TRBD1 as D (6 bases). V was shortened by 7 bases and J by 0 bases, with 13 bases between the two germline ends. This CDR3 comprises 15 residues. Per the germline V gene, CDR1 is LNHDA and CDR2 is SQIVND (reference sequence). The CDR3 loop is CASTPDSYSGNTIYF. In nucleotides, the CDR3 is TGTGCCAGTACCCCGGACAGTTACTCTGGAAACACCATATATTTT.

This chain joins TRBV5-4 and TRBJ2-2; the match to TRBD2 covers 9 bases. With 4 bases clipped from V and 0 bases from J, the junction kept 16 bases outside the gene matches. The germline V gene encodes CDR1 SGHNT and CDR2 YYREEE (reference sequence). The CDR3 totals 20 residues. The DNA for the CDR3 is TGTGCCAGCAGCCCCAACTTAGGTCTAGCGGGGACCTCGAACACCGGGGAGCTGTTTTTT. Translating it yields CASSPNLGLAGTSNTGELFF.

Concerning this clone itself: The same CDR3 is also encoded by other DNA sequences in this sample. The chain has TRBV14 and TRBJ1-4; TRBD1 might be the D (5 bases). The germline V gene has CDR1 SGHDN and CDR2 FVKESK. V was clipped by 1 base and J by 2 bases, with 14 bases between them. The CDR3 is made up of 17 amino acids. CDR3 DNA: TGTGCCAGCAGCCAAGCGTCAGCCAGGGCCACTAATGAAAAACTGTTTTTT. This translates into CASSQASARATNEKLFF.

This clone has just one count. The genes are TRBV30 and TRBJ2-5, with D unclear. Germline V CDR1 and CDR2: GTSNPN, SVGIG (reference sequence). The V gene lost 2 bases and the J gene lost 4 bases, with 8 bases spanning the gap. The CDR3 consists of 12 residues. The CDR3 loop reads CAWSFKGETQYF. DNA for the CDR3: TGTGCCTGGAGTTTCAAGGGAGAGACCCAGTACTTC.

This clone was seen only a few times. The rearrangement links TRBV11-2 to TRBJ2-2, with 9 nucleotides matching TRBD1. CDR3 length: 15 residues. Losses at the gene ends were 6 bases for V and 6 bases for J; bases not matched to a gene: 8. Germline CDR1 SGHAT, CDR2 FQNNGV. CDR3 sequence: CASSQRTGESGELFF. CDR3 nucleotide sequence: TGTGCCAGCAGTCAGAGGACAGGGGAATCCGGGGAGCTGTTTTTT.